This T cell receptor beta chain was observed in a study of T cell responses to AZD1222 COVID-19 vaccine. Broader study findings: Two doses of AZD1222 preceded a rise in Spike-specific TCR breadth and depth.

Turning to this clone: Antigen unknown.

Data came from immunoSEQ multiplex PCR; TCRdb stores just in-frame clones and leaves some out. The table includes more than 150,000 clones, around 90% detected once. The trim removed 0 bases at V and 4 bases at J, leaving 8 bases unmatched. Germline CDR1 and CDR2: SGDLS and YYNGEE. This CDR3 is 17 amino acids long. The specimen was peripheral blood, collected on day 0 of AZD1222 vaccination. The source is an adult in good health. The chain employs TRBV9 and TRBJ2-1, with 9 bases identical to TRBD2. CDR3 protein: CASSVGRRGGIYNEQFF. As DNA, the CDR3 is TGTGCCAGCAGCGTAGGGAGGCGGGGGGGTATTTACAATGAGCAGTTCTTC.